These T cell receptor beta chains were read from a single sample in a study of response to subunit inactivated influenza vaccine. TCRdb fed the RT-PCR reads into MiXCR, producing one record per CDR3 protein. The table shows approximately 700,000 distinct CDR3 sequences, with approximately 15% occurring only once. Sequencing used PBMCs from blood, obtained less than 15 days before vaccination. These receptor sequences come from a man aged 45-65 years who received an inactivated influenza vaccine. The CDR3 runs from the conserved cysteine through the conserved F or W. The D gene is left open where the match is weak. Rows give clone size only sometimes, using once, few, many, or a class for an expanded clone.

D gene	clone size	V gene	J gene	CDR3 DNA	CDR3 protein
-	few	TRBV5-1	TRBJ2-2	TGCGCCAGCAGCGCGGGGACGGTCACCGGGGAGCTGTTTTTT	CASSAGTVTGELFF
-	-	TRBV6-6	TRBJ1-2	TGTGCCAGCAGTCGACAGGAAAACTATGGCTACACCTTC	CASSRQENYGYTF
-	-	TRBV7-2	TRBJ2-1	TGTGCCAGCAGCTTATTTAGGAGCCCCGAGCAGTTCTTC	CASSLFRSPEQFF
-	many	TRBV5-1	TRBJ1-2	TGCGCCAGCAGCGACAACCCGGGGGGCTACACCTTC	CASSDNPGGYTF
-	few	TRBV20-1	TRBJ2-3	TGCAGTGCTCAGGGGCCACAGGGAACGGCAGATACGCAGTATTTT	CSAQGPQGTADTQYF
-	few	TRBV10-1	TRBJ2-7	TGCGCCAGCAGTGAAACGCAGGGCCGCTACGAGCAGTACTTC	CASSETQGRYEQYF
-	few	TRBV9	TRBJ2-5	TGTGCCAGCAGCCCAAAGGGGGGGGAAATTTACCAAGAGACCCAGTACTTC	CASSPKGGEIYQETQYF
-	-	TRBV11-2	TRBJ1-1	TGTGCCAGCAGCTCGACCCACTCCGGGGCTTTCTTT	CASSSTHSGAFF
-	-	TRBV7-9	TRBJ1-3	TGTGCCAGCAGCTTATCGGACGGAGCATACCCTGGAAACACCATATATTTT	CASSLSDGAYPGNTIYF
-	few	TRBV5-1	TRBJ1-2	TGCGCCAGCAGCTTGGGGGGCAGCGCTGGCTACACCTTC	CASSLGGSAGYTF
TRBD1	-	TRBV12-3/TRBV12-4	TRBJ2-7	TGTGCCAGCACCGCGGGACAGGGTCATTACGAGCAGTACTTC	CASTAGQGHYEQYF
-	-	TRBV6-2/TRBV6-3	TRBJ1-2	TGTGCCAGCAGTTTAGAAACGGACTATGGCTACACCTTC	CASSLETDYGYTF
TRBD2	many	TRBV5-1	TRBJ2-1	TGCGCCAGCAGCCAGGGCCTAGCGGGGGGGTTTTACAATGAGCAGTTCTTC	CASSQGLAGGFYNEQFF
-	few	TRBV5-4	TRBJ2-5	TGTGCCAGCAGCTCCGCATACGGACAGCAAGAGACCCAGTACTTC	CASSSAYGQQETQYF
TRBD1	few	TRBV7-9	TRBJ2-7	TGTGCCAGCAGCTTCGGACAGGGCCACGAGCAGTACTTC	CASSFGQGHEQYF
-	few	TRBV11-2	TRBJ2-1	TGTGCCAGCAGCTTAGCAGGTCGCTCGCAGTTCTTC	CASSLAGRSQFF
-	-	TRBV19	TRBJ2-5	TGTGCCAGTAAGATCCAAGAGACCCAGTACTTC	CASKIQETQYF
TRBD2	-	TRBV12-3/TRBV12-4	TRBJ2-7	TGTGCCAGCAGGGGAATAAGCGGGAGAAGGAACGAGCAGTACTTC	CASRGISGRRNEQYF
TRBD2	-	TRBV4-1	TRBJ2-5	TGCGCCAGCAGCCAAGATTCGGGGGGCCAAGAGACCCAGTACTTC	CASSQDSGGQETQYF
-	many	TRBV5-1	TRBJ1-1	TGCGCCAGCAGCCTACCCGGGGGGACTGAAGCTTTCTTT	CASSLPGGTEAFF
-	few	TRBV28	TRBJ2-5	TGTGCCAGCAGTTTCCATTACCAAGAGACCCAGTACTTC	CASSFHYQETQYF
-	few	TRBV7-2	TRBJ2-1	TGTGCCAGCAGCCGTGGGGGGCCCTCCTACAATGAGCAGTTCTTC	CASSRGGPSYNEQFF
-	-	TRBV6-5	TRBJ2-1	TGTGCCAGCAGTTACTCAAGGGTTTACAATGAGCAGTTCTTC	CASSYSRVYNEQFF
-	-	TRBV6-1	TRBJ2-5	TGTGCCAGCAGTGAAGGAAGGGGGGGCGCTTGGGGAGAGACCCAGTACTTC	CASSEGRGGAWGETQYF
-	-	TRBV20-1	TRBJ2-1	TGCAGTGCAAGGGACGGTGGTGAGCAGTTCTTC	CSARDGGEQFF
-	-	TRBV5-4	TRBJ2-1	TGTGCCAGCAGCTTGGATTTAAGTGGGGGTCAGGAGCAGTTCTTC	CASSLDLSGGQEQFF
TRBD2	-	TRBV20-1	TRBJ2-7	TGCAGTGCTAGAGTGGCTAGCGGGAGCAACGAGCAGTACTTC	CSARVASGSNEQYF
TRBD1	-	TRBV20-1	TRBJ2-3	TGCAGTGCTGGGCGACAGGGGGACATCACAGATACGCAGTATTTT	CSAGRQGDITDTQYF
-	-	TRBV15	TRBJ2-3	TGTGCCACCAGCAGAACAGGGTTTTTTAGCACAGATACGCAGTATTTT	CATSRTGFFSTDTQYF
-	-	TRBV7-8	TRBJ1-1	TGTGCCAGCAGCTCTCGACAGCTTTTGAACACTGAAGCTTTCTTT	CASSSRQLLNTEAFF
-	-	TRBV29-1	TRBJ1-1	TGCAGCGTTGCACACGGTGGGGAAGCTTTCTTT	CSVAHGGEAFF
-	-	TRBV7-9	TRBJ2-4	TGTGCCAGCGACGCTCCTCCTAAAAACATTCAGTACTTC	CASDAPPKNIQYF
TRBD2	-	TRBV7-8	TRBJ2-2	TGTGCCAGCAGCAGACGGACTAGCGGGGCCGGGGAGCTGTTTTTT	CASSRRTSGAGELFF
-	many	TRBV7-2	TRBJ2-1	TGTGCCAGCAGCTTAGGCGGGGTTTCCTACAATGAGCAGTTCTTC	CASSLGGVSYNEQFF
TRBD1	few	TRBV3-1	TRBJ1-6	TGTGCCAGCAGCCAAGATCACAGGGGAAGCAATTCACCCCTCCACTTT	CASSQDHRGSNSPLHF
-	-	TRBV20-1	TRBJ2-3	TGCAGTGCCCGCGTTGTGTATGCAGATACGCAGTATTTT	CSARVVYADTQYF
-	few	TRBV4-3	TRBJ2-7	TGCGCCAGCAGCCAAGAGGCGGTGGGGGGCTACGAGCAGTACTTC	CASSQEAVGGYEQYF
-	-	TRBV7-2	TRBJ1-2	TGTGCCAGCAGCTTAGCGAAGGGGGGGTATAACTATGGCTACACCTTC	CASSLAKGGYNYGYTF
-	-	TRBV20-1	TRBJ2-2	TGCAGTGCCATGACCGGGGGTAGCAGGAACACCGGGGAGCTGTTTTTT	CSAMTGGSRNTGELFF
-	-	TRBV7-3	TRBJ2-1	TGTGCCAGCAGCTTAGTAGCGCCTAGCTCCTACAATGAGCAGTTCTTC	CASSLVAPSSYNEQFF
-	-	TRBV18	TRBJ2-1	TGTGCCAGCTCACCATCACGGGGCGAGCAGTTCTTC	CASSPSRGEQFF
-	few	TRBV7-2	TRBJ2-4	TGTGCCAGCAGCTTACTAGCAGGACGCGGCATTCAGTACTTC	CASSLLAGRGIQYF
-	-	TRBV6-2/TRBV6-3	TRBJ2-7	TGTGCCAGCGGCTCAAGGTCCCCCTACGAGCAGTACTTC	CASGSRSPYEQYF
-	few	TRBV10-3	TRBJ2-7	TGTGCCATCGCGGGACCTGGCGACGAGCAGTACTTC	CAIAGPGDEQYF